Below, 3 T cell receptor beta chains from the same sample are listed, as sequenced in a study of cytomegalovirus exposure and HLA in healthy donors. The study ran its PCR with 60 Vbeta and 13 Jbeta primers. The protocol was immunoSEQ multiplex PCR, while the TCRdb copy is restricted to in-frame clones and leaves out a portion. The sample holds about 130,000 clones, approximately 85% seen once. Sequenced: PBMCs. Receptors were obtained from a woman aged 25 to 39 in good health and CMV-seropositive.

The sample holds a few counts of this clone. The chain carries TRBV11-1 and TRBJ1-1, with D unresolved. The V and J ends lost 4 bases and 1 base respectively, with 7 bases between them. The CDR3 sequence is 13 residues long. Looked up from germline, CDR1 is SGHAT and CDR2 is FQDESV (reference sequence). The CDR3 is CASSSYRNTEAFF. CDR3 DNA sequence: TGTGCCAGCAGCTCTTACAGGAACACTGAAGCTTTCTTT. The entire variable domain, with the rest obtained from reference TRBV11-1 and TRBJ1-1, is as follows: EAEVAQSPRYKITEKSQAVAFWCDPISGHATLYWYRQILGQGPELLVQFQDESVVDDSQLPKDRFSAERLKGVDSTLKIQPAELGDSAMYLCASSSYRNTEAFFGQGTRLTVV.

This rearrangement joins TRBV6-5 to TRBJ1-1, with D possibly TRBD1 on 5 matching bases. Germline CDR1 is MNHEY and CDR2 is SVGAGI. With 7 bases removed from V and 1 base from J, the gap between germline ends came to 13 bases. The CDR3 sequence is 14 residues long. The CDR3 is CASTGGRWNTEAFF. The CDR3, as DNA: TGTGCCAGCACTGGGGGGAGATGGAACACTGAAGCTTTCTTT.

This chain connects TRBV2 to TRBJ2-7, with D possibly TRBD2 on 6 matching bases. The CDR3 extends over 16 amino acids. The germline CDR1 and CDR2 sequences are SNHLY and FYNNEI. V shed 6 bases and J shed 2 bases, with 20 bases lying between them. This CDR3 is CASRGPEAGWAYEQYF. The CDR3 DNA reads as TGTGCCAGCAGGGGACCAGAAGCGGGCTGGGCCTACGAGCAGTACTTC.